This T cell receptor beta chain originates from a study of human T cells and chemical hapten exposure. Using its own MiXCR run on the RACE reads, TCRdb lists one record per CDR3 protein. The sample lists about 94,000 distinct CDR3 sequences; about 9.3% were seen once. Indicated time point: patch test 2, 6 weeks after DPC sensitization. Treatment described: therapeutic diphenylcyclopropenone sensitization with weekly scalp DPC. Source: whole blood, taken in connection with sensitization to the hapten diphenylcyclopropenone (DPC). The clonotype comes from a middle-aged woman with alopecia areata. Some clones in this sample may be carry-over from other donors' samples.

The CDR3 spells CASSQDRRAGELFF. The DNA for the CDR3 is TGCGCCAGCAGCCAAGATCGCAGGGCCGGGGAGCTGTTTTTT. The chain couples TRBV4-3 to TRBJ2-2; D possibly corresponds to TRBD1 (5 bases). Germline V gene data show CDR1 as LGHNA and CDR2 as YSLEER. V dropped 0 bases and J dropped 6 bases, with 8 bases sitting between them. This CDR3 is 14 amino acids long.